Listed below are T cell receptor beta chains from one sample, sequenced in a study of T cell repertoires in cytomegalovirus infection. Their antigens are not known. Via MiXCR, TCRdb re-called the reads, giving one row per CDR3 protein. The sample yields fewer than 1,000,000 distinct CDR3 sequences, approximately 33% seen once. Sequenced material: cultured CD8+ T cells from PBMCs, taken from culture after CMV antigen stimulation. These receptors all stem from a human donor in good health (CMV status not recorded). Some clones in this sample may be carry-over from other donors' samples. Both conserved end residues are part of each CDR3. D genes are given only for firm matches. Clone sizes are given selectively: once, few, many, or a class where the clone is expanded.

>TRBJ2-2|-|TRBV11-2|-
CASSVPRRGHNTGELFF
TGTGCCAGCAGCGTCCCGCGACGTGGACACAACACCGGGGAGCTGTTTTTT
>TRBJ1-1|few|TRBV9|-
CASSVGGRGVNTEAFF
TGTGCCAGCAGCGTAGGGGGGCGCGGGGTAAACACTGAAGCTTTCTTT
>TRBJ2-3|-|TRBV27|-
CASSLGRPGRDTQYF
TGTGCCAGCAGTTTAGGAAGGCCTGGTAGAGATACGCAGTATTTT
>TRBJ2-7|few|TRBV6-2/TRBV6-3|-
CASSSLRYEQYF
TGTGCCAGCAGCTCCCTTCGCTACGAGCAGTACTTC
>TRBJ2-3|few|TRBV7-9|TRBD1
CASSLVGQGAQDTQYF
TGTGCCAGCAGCTTAGTCGGTCAGGGGGCGCAGGATACGCAGTATTTT
>TRBJ2-7|-|TRBV5-6|-
CASSLVRSSYEQYF
TGTGCCAGCAGCTTGGTTCGGAGCTCCTACGAGCAGTACTTC
>TRBJ2-3|-|TRBV12-5|TRBD1
CASGLAHTGGDTQYF
TGTGCTAGTGGTTTGGCTCATACAGGGGGAGATACGCAGTATTTT
>TRBJ1-2|-|TRBV7-9|-
CASSVLNYGYTF
TGTGCCAGCAGCGTCCTCAACTATGGCTACACCTTC
>TRBJ2-1|once|TRBV20-1|TRBD2
CSAKTLGLAGGIPYNEQFF
TGCAGTGCCAAGACCCTCGGACTAGCGGGGGGAATCCCCTACAATGAGCAGTTCTTC
>TRBJ2-6|-|TRBV20-1|-
CSARVWGAGANVLTF
TGCAGTGCTAGAGTATGGGGGGCCGGGGCCAACGTCCTGACTTTC
>TRBJ1-1|many|TRBV7-2|-
CASSSRGGWATEAFF
TGTGCCAGCAGCTCACGGGGTGGCTGGGCCACTGAAGCTTTCTTT
>TRBJ2-1|-|TRBV11-2|TRBD2
CASSRRLASSYNEQFF
TGTGCCAGCAGCCGCCGACTAGCGAGCTCCTACAATGAGCAGTTCTTC
>TRBJ1-2|many|TRBV24-1|TRBD1
CATSRGSNYGYTF
TGTGCCACCAGCAGGGGGTCTAACTATGGCTACACCTTC
>TRBJ1-5|-|TRBV7-2|TRBD1
CASSSGQVPNQPQHF
TGTGCCAGCAGCTCGGGACAGGTCCCTAATCAGCCCCAGCATTTT
>TRBJ1-2|once|TRBV6-5|-
CASSYGGVVGSANYGYTF
TGTGCCAGCAGTTACGGCGGGGTTGTGGGATCGGCTAACTATGGCTACACCTTC
>TRBJ1-1|-|TRBV29-1|TRBD1
CSVKNPGDRYTEAFF
TGCAGCGTTAAAAACCCTGGGGACAGATACACTGAAGCTTTCTTT
>TRBJ2-2|few|TRBV10-3|TRBD1
CAISPGQGAGTGELFF
TGTGCCATCAGCCCGGGACAGGGGGCCGGCACCGGGGAGCTGTTTTTT
>TRBJ2-3|-|TRBV19|-
CASSTSGDTDTQYF
TGTGCCAGTAGTACCTCGGGGGACACAGATACGCAGTATTTT
>TRBJ2-7|-|TRBV10-2|TRBD2
CASKGTSGGPYEQYF
TGCGCCAGCAAAGGGACTAGCGGGGGCCCCTACGAGCAGTACTTC
>TRBJ2-5|few|TRBV6-5|-
CASSYGNPAETQYF
TGTGCCAGCAGTTACGGGAACCCCGCGGAGACCCAGTACTTC
>TRBJ2-3|many|TRBV7-8|TRBD1
CASSSTGTNTQYF
TGTGCCAGCAGCTCGACAGGGACGAATACGCAGTATTTT
>TRBJ2-7|-|TRBV7-2|-
CASSLADGFYEQYF
TGTGCCAGCAGCCTAGCTGACGGATTCTACGAGCAGTACTTC
>TRBJ2-1|few|TRBV7-7|TRBD1
CASSLGTGPEIYNEQFF
TGTGCTAGCAGCTTAGGGACAGGGCCCGAAATCTACAATGAGCAGTTCTTC
>TRBJ2-6|few|TRBV19|-
CATLGHRANVLTF
TGTGCCACCCTGGGACATCGGGCCAACGTCCTGACTTTC
>TRBJ2-3|many|TRBV7-2|TRBD1
CASSLARTGTGTPTDTQYF
TGTGCCAGCAGCTTAGCGAGGACAGGGACCGGGACTCCCACAGATACGCAGTATTTT
>TRBJ1-3|-|TRBV20-1|-
CSARDFTGFSGNTIYF
TGCAGTGCTAGAGATTTTACAGGTTTCTCTGGAAACACCATATATTTT
>TRBJ2-1|few|TRBV12-3/TRBV12-4|TRBD2
CASSLEAGGLSYNEQFF
TGTGCCAGCAGTTTAGAAGCGGGGGGCCTCTCCTACAATGAGCAGTTCTTC
>TRBJ2-6|-|TRBV6-2/TRBV6-3|-
CASTGGFLSGANVLTF
TGTGCCAGCACGGGCGGATTCCTCTCTGGGGCCAACGTCCTGACTTTC